The clone carrying this T cell receptor beta chain was detected many times. Antigen: not known. Patients with uncontrolled infections, other autoimmune diseases, pregnancy or lactation were excluded. The study based diagnoses on clinical symptoms, serum thyroxine and TRAb, thyroid ultrasound and orbital computed tomography. The sample originates from a study of T cells in Graves' hyperthyroidism and ophthalmopathy. RNA transcripts served as the template for amplifying TCR beta CDR3 regions. HTBI primers were used for first-round RT-PCR of the TCR CDR3. In TCRdb, the multiplex PCR reads were re-called with MiXCR into one record per CDR3 protein. Among more than 500,000 distinct CDR3 sequences, more than 45% were seen once, and the ten largest hold around 17%. This CDR3 is built from 15 residues. V was pared by 6 bases and J by 7 bases, with 16 bases between. Germline CDR1 reads ENHRY; CDR2 reads SYGVKD.

Study conclusions and caveats: Stable hyperthyroidism was told apart from ophthalmopathy by a model built on 13 V-J features.

The rearrangement links TRBV10-3 to TRBJ1-6; tentatively, D is TRBD1 (6 bases). This receptor was taken from an adult woman with Graves' disease, either hyperthyroidism or ophthalmopathy (not recorded which). The sample taken for sequencing was peripheral blood or thyroid tissue (not recorded which). CDR3 sequence reads: CAIRRYRDENSPLHF. The CDR3 DNA follows: TGTGCCATCAGGCGGTACAGGGACGAGAATTCACCCCTCCACTTT.